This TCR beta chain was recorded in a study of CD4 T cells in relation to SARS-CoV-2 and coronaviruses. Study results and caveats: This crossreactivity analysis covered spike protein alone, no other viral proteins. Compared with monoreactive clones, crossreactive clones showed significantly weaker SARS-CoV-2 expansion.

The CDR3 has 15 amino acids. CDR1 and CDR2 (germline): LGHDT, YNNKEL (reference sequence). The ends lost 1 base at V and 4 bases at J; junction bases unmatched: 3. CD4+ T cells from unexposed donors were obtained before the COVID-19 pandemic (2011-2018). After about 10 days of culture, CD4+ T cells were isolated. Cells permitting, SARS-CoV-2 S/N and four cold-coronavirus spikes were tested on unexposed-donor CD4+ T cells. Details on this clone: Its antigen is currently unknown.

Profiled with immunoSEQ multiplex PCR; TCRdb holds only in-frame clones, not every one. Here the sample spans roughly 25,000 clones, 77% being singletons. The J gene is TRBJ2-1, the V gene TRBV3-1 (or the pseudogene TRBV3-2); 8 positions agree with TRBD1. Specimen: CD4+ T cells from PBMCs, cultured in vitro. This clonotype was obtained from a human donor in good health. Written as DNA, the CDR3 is TGTGCCAGCAGCCAAGGGACAGGGAATTACAATGAGCAGTTCTTC. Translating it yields CASSQGTGNYNEQFF.